This TCR beta chain appears in the sequencing data of a study of CD8+ T cells in alopecia areata. For the study at large: Scalp area affected, as a percentage, set the severity score of treated patients.

The treatment was: oral pan-JAK inhibitor, 5-10 mg twice daily. With 5 bases removed from V and 5 bases from J, the gap between germline ends came to 9 bases. CDR1 LNHDA and CDR2 SQIVND come from the germline V gene (reference sequence). This CDR3 has 13 residues. After isolation, RNA underwent reverse transcription to generate cDNA as the sequencing template. Repertoires were generated with immunoSEQ multiplex PCR, while TCRdb's copy carries only in-frame clones and drops some. This table has about 250,000 clones, around three fifths appearing once. This clonotype was obtained from a human donor with alopecia areata. Specimen: CD4+ T cells sorted from blood, collected at week 52, from a patient treated with tofacitinib. V is TRBV19 and J is TRBJ2-2; D gene unclear. The CDR3 loop reads CASSVQMTGELFF. CDR3 coding DNA: TGTGCCAGTAGTGTACAGATGACCGGGGAGCTGTTTTTT.